This TCR beta chain was profiled in a study of breast tumors, draining lymph nodes, adjacent tissues. Overall study results and limits: Data fit most tumor T cells coming from lymph node, expanding in tumor.

TCRdb re-derived calls from the multiplex PCR reads in MiXCR, one entry per CDR3 protein. The data hold some 150,000 distinct CDR3 sequences, with around 22% observed a single time. This clonotype was counted at least ten times. What it binds is unknown. Samples came from axillary lymph nodes draining the breast cancer. Germline V gives CDR1 DFQATT, CDR2 SNEGSKA (reference sequence). This CDR3 is built from 15 residues. V dropped 0 bases and J dropped 4 bases, with 12 bases sitting between them. This TCR was sampled from a female donor with breast cancer. Some clones in this sample may be carry-over from other donors' samples. The sample consisted of axillary lymph node tissue. The chain employs TRBV20-1 and TRBJ2-2, with TRBD1 as a possible D gene (6 bases). CDR3 in amino acids: CSARDHRVGTGELFF. Written as DNA, the CDR3 is TGCAGTGCTAGAGATCACAGGGTGGGCACCGGGGAGCTGTTTTTT.